Below, one TCR beta chain is given with its context. Its antigen is as yet unknown. This record comes from a study of Ad26.COV2.S vaccination and SARS-CoV-2 variants. Trimming took 0 bases from V and 4 from J; bases not matched to a gene: 7. The CDR3 is 16 amino acids. Germline V gives CDR1 LGHNA, CDR2 YSLEER. Study-wide points: It was reported that spike-specific CD8+ and CD4+ T cell responses were substantially broad after vaccination.

Method: immunoSEQ multiplex PCR; TCRdb's copy keeps in-frame clones and lacks some. The sample lists 75,000 to 100,000 clones; roughly 85% were seen once. Sequenced here: peripheral blood, sampled after recovery from COVID-19. This chain connects TRBV4-3 to TRBJ2-3, with TRBD1 matching over 7 bases. The clonotype comes from a human donor who had recovered from COVID-19. CDR3 protein: CASSQDSRGWADTQYF. CDR3 coding DNA: TGCGCCAGCAGCCAAGATTCCAGGGGGTGGGCAGATACGCAGTATTTT.